This T cell receptor (beta chain) stems from a study of blood T cell repertoires in COVID-19. Study-level information: COVID-19 samples collected from the United States, Italy and Spain covered acute and convalescent phases. T cells, B-cell-depleted T cells, or PBMCs supplied cDNA or gDNA.

Per the germline V gene, CDR1 is SGHKS and CDR2 is YYEKEE (reference sequence). V was clipped by 4 bases and J by 0 bases; unmatched bases: 3. CDR3 size: 15 residues. Original data processing: Estimated nucleated cell counts came from reference gene primer amplification. TCRdb's table, derived via immunoSEQ multiplex PCR, lists solely in-frame clones and lacks some. The V and J calls and clone size were taken over from that table, and D and trimming were inferred from the DNA. The sample holds around 370,000 clones, more than 75% seen once. Material: peripheral blood. This TCR was sampled from a woman in her late teens or twenties who had recovered from COVID-19. The chain combines TRBV5-5 with TRBJ1-2, with 10 bases identical to TRBD1. In DNA, the CDR3 is TGTGCCAGCAGCACAGGACAGGGGGCTAACTATGGCTACACCTTC. Translated: CASSTGQGANYGYTF. Together with reference TRBV5-5 and TRBJ1-2, the CDR3 gives the full variable domain: DAGVTQSPTHLIKTRGQQVTLRCSPISGHKSVSWYQQVLGQGPQFIFQYYEKEERGRGNFPDRFSARQFPNYSSELNVNALLLGDSALYLCASSTGQGANYGYTFGSGTRLTVV.